What follows are 20 T cell receptor beta chains derived from one specimen sequenced in a study of blood T cell repertoires in COVID-19. Data came from immunoSEQ multiplex PCR; TCRdb stores just in-frame clones and leaves some out. The data contain 60,000 to 85,000 clones, about four fifths of them seen just once; the ten biggest clones take up around a sixth. The sample taken for sequencing was peripheral blood. All receptors come from a man aged 65 to 85 who had recovered from COVID-19.

J is TRBJ2-7 and V is TRBV2, with TRBD2 as a possible D gene (5 bases). Trimming removed 1 base from V and 5 bases from J, with 15 bases in between. The CDR3 is 15 residues long. Germline V gene data show CDR1 as SNHLY and CDR2 as FYNNEI. The CDR3 DNA reads as TGTGCCAGCAGTGAAGAAAGGGCGACGCGGGACGAGCAGTACTTC. Translating gives CASSEERATRDEQYF.

The chain carries TRBV27 and TRBJ2-7, with 7 bases aligning to TRBD1. The V and J ends lost 3 bases and 5 bases, in that order; junction bases with no gene match: 19. Germline-derived CDR1 and CDR2 are MNHEY and SMNVEV (reference sequence). The CDR3 runs 18 residues. The CDR3 loop is CASSFMLGTERKRDEQYF. CDR3 nucleotides: TGTGCCAGCAGTTTTATGCTCGGGACAGAGCGAAAGAGGGACGAGCAGTACTTC.

V usage is TRBV19 and J usage is TRBJ1-1, with D perhaps matching TRBD1 (6 bases). CDR1 LNHDA and CDR2 SQIVND come from the germline V gene (reference sequence). This CDR3 comprises 15 residues. V was cut by 7 bases and J by 5 bases, with 20 bases left in between. The CDR3 region has the DNA TGTGCCAGTACACGGGCAGGGGCGTCGAGAACTGAAGCTTTCTTT. Its translation is CASTRAGASRTEAFF.

The chain uses TRBV11-3 and TRBJ2-3, with TRBD1 identical over 9 bases. This CDR3 comprises 16 residues. Germline V gene lookup returns CDR1 SGHNT and CDR2 YENEEA. The trim removed 0 bases at V and 2 bases at J, leaving 3 bases unmatched. The CDR3 here is CASSLEGQGYTDTQYF. The CDR3 nucleotides are TGTGCCAGCAGCTTAGAGGGACAGGGTTACACAGATACGCAGTATTTT.

This clone appeared once. This chain's CDR3 is CASSLVRQGPYEQYF. The DNA for the CDR3 is TGTGCCAGCAGCTTAGTACGGCAGGGTCCCTACGAGCAGTACTTC. J is TRBJ2-7 and V is TRBV7-2, with a weak D call TRBD1 (5 bases). Germline V gene data show CDR1 as SGHTA and CDR2 as FQGNSA. This CDR3 is 15 amino acids long. Trimming shortened V by 1 base and J by 2 bases, and 12 bases separated the two germline ends. Based on the CDR3 plus reference TRBV7-2 and TRBJ2-7, the full variable domain is GAGVSQSPSNKVTEKGKDVELRCDPISGHTALYWYRQSLGQGLEFLIYFQGNSAPDKSGLPSDRFSAERTGGSVSTLTIQRTQQEDSAVYLCASSLVRQGPYEQYFGPGTRLTVT.

The chain combines TRBV19 with TRBJ2-1; TRBD2 matches at 9 bases. The CDR3 length is 13 residues. V dropped 8 bases and J dropped 8; count of bases not matched to a gene: 7. CDR1 LNHDA and CDR2 SQIVND come from the germline V gene (reference sequence). The DNA of the CDR3 is TGTGCCAGTGGTCTAGCGGGAATCGATGAGCAGTTCTTC. This sequence encodes CASGLAGIDEQFF.

The chain joins TRBV29-1 to TRBJ2-2; 7 positions match TRBD1. Germline lookup yields CDR1 SQVTM and CDR2 ANQGSEA. Trimming removed 8 bases from V and 2 bases from J; junction bases left unmatched: 8. This CDR3 is built from 14 residues. Written as DNA, the CDR3 is TGCAGCTTCACCGGGACAGCCAACACCGGGGAGCTGTTTTTT. Amino acids: CSFTGTANTGELFF.

This chain connects TRBV19 to TRBJ2-2, with D possibly TRBD2 on 5 matching bases. The CDR3 has 13 residues. Germline CDR1 and CDR2: LNHDA and SQIVND (reference sequence). V was pared by 4 bases and J by 5 bases, with 8 bases between. CDR3 residues: CASSKLGTGELFF. DNA for the CDR3: TGTGCCAGTAGTAAACTAGGGACCGGGGAGCTGTTTTTT.

V is TRBV18 and J is TRBJ2-7; 12 nucleotides match TRBD2. CDR1 KGHSH and CDR2 LQKENI come from the germline V gene. With V trimmed by 3 bases and J by 3 bases, 6 bases remained unmatched. The CDR3 spans 16 residues. CDR3 in amino acids: CASSPTSGGPNYEQYF. The CDR3 DNA reads as TGTGCCAGCTCACCGACTAGCGGGGGACCTAACTACGAGCAGTACTTC.

V is TRBV5-4 and J is TRBJ1-2; the D gene is possibly TRBD1 (5 bases). Looked up from germline, CDR1 is SGHNT and CDR2 is YYREEE (reference sequence). V was shortened by 4 bases and J by 1 base, with 17 bases between the two germline ends. There are 16 residues in the CDR3. This CDR3 reads CASSTQLGEGNYGYTF. The DNA of the CDR3 is TGTGCCAGCAGCACACAATTGGGGGAGGGTAACTATGGCTACACCTTC.

The CDR3: CASSLGLAGGGTDTQYF. The CDR3 coding sequence is TGTGCCAGCAGTTTAGGACTAGCGGGAGGTGGCACAGATACGCAGTATTTT. The chain combines TRBV28 with TRBJ2-3; 14 bases match TRBD2. The CDR3 extends over 17 amino acids. The germline V gene has CDR1 MDHEN and CDR2 SYDVKM. V dropped 2 bases and J dropped 1; count of bases not matched to a gene: 2.

V is TRBV9 and J is TRBJ2-1; 10 nucleotides line up with TRBD2. This CDR3 spans 15 amino acids. V lost 3 bases, J lost 5 bases, and 5 bases stayed unmatched. CDR1 and CDR2 (germline): SGDLS, YYNGEE. Here the CDR3 reads CASSDGLAEDNEQFF. CDR3 coding DNA: TGTGCCAGCAGCGACGGACTAGCGGAGGACAATGAGCAGTTCTTC.

The chain is built from TRBV28 and TRBJ2-5, with 10 bases fitting TRBD2. This CDR3 region has 17 residues. J lost 5 bases, V lost 3 bases, and 12 bases had no gene match. Germline lookup yields CDR1 MDHEN and CDR2 SYDVKM. The CDR3 DNA is TGTGCCAGCAGTTTGTTTATTTTGGCTAGCGGGAGTGAGACCCAGTACTTC. Amino acid sequence: CASSLFILASGSETQYF.

This rearrangement joins TRBV7-3 to TRBJ1-1; 8 bases match TRBD1. The CDR3 runs 15 residues. The V and J ends lost 1 base and 5 bases, in that order; junction bases with no gene match: 6. Looked up from germline, CDR1 is SGHTA and CDR2 is FQGTGA. Here the CDR3 reads CASSLRAGGVTEAFF. As DNA, the CDR3 is TGTGCCAGCAGCTTAAGGGCAGGGGGCGTTACTGAAGCTTTCTTT.

The chain employs TRBV30 and TRBJ2-2; 9 bases align to TRBD1. After removal of 4 bases from V and 1 base from J, the junction contained 4 bases not matched to a gene. CDR3 length: 15 residues. Germline CDR1 GTSNPN, CDR2 SVGIG (reference sequence). CDR3 loop: CAWNPTGGNTGELFF. The CDR3 DNA is TGTGCCTGGAATCCGACAGGGGGGAACACCGGGGAGCTGTTTTTT.

The chain has TRBV7-2 and TRBJ1-1; maybe TRBD1 (6 bases). The CDR3 loop spans 15 amino acids. V lost 8 bases, J lost 5 bases, and 21 bases lay in between. The germline gives CDR1 SGHTA, CDR2 FQGNSA. The CDR3 sequence: CASYPAGGQVTEAFF. For the CDR3, the DNA is TGTGCCAGCTACCCAGCGGGGGGGCAGGTAACTGAAGCTTTCTTT.

The V call is TRBV27, the J call TRBJ2-1, with 7 bases aligning to TRBD1. V shed 6 bases, J shed 1 base, and the junction held 3 bases outside the gene matches. Germline assignment: CDR1 MNHEY and CDR2 SMNVEV (reference sequence). This CDR3 is 14 amino acids long. DNA of the CDR3: TGTGCCAGCAGGACAGGGATTTCCTACAATGAGCAGTTCTTC. This gives the protein CASRTGISYNEQFF.

This chain uses TRBV29-1 with TRBJ2-5; 11 positions match TRBD1. V shed 4 bases and J 5 bases; nucleotides not matched to a gene: 6. The CDR3 loop spans 14 amino acids. CDR1 is SQVTM, CDR2 ANQGSEA, per germline. For the CDR3, the DNA is TGCAGCGTTGCTGGGACAGGGGGTTACGAGACCCAGTACTTC. Its protein is CSVAGTGGYETQYF. The whole variable domain, filled in from reference TRBV29-1 and TRBJ2-5, reads SAVISQKPSRDICQRGTSLTIQCQVDSQVTMMFWYRQQPGQSLTLIATANQGSEATYESGFVIDKFPISRPNLTFSTLTVSNMSPEDSSIYLCSVAGTGGYETQYFGPGTRLLVL.

This rearrangement joins TRBV30 to TRBJ2-2, with 7 bases aligning to TRBD2. The length of the CDR3 is 17 residues. V gave up 5 bases and J gave up 4 bases; unmatched junction bases: 16. Germline CDR1 and CDR2: GTSNPN and SVGIG (reference sequence). The chain's CDR3 is CAWFKGREILATGELFF. The DNA for the CDR3 is TGTGCCTGGTTCAAAGGGCGGGAGATCCTGGCCACCGGGGAGCTGTTTTTT.

The count of this clone is one. The rearrangement joins TRBV11-3 to TRBJ1-1, with D hard to call. Trimming took 5 bases from V and 0 from J, leaving 13 bases between them. CDR3 length: 15 amino acids. Germline V lookup: CDR1 SGHNT, CDR2 YENEEA. CDR3 loop: CASSTTQEVNTEAFF. In nucleotides, the CDR3 is TGTGCCAGCAGCACCACGCAGGAAGTGAACACTGAAGCTTTCTTT.